Listed below are T cell receptor beta chains from one sample, sequenced in a study of T-cell memory formation after mild COVID-19. TCRdb reanalysed the 5' RACE reads using MiXCR and keeps one entry per CDR3 protein. The table has approximately 210,000 distinct CDR3 sequences, 27% seen once. Sample: PBMCs or a T cell subset sorted from them (not recorded which). These receptors all come from an adult woman who had mild COVID-19 (a few samples of this study predate the infection). Cell type and time point are not known. CDR3s leave out the opening cysteine and the closing phenylalanine or tryptophan. The order of the fields is CDR3 protein, V gene.

ASSLGFVDEQF	TRBV7-9
AISEPGQANTEAF	TRBV10-3
ASGTEQF	TRBV12-3/TRBV12-4
ASSYRLAWYEQY	TRBV6-5
ASSPGKEYTEAF	TRBV18
ASSSTGTGNSYNEQF	TRBV5-1
ASSLRTGIGKLF	TRBV19
ASSLAGVGYT	TRBV7-2
AINQLGRGDYGYT	TRBV10-3
ATSREGRSVLYAQY	TRBV15
ASSLEGGSSTDTQY	TRBV5-6
ATSDATGGKTQY	TRBV24-1
ASSATSGRPTDTQY	TRBV18
ASSEYRTGFYEQY	TRBV25-1
SVEGAPSPDTQY	TRBV29-1
ASSSQASVNNEQF	TRBV7-2
ASNKLYGYT	TRBV6-5
ASSLTGTGVPLYGYT	TRBV5-1
ASSLSGVSSYEQY	TRBV5-1
SARGPTQETQY	TRBV20-1
ASSVIHISGLAGAGDEQF	TRBV2
SALITSTDTQY	TRBV20-1
ASELLGSQY	TRBV7-2
ASSQEGGLAEKQF	TRBV4-1
ASSELRGGNYGYT	TRBV25-1
ASSFRRGGPATDTQY	TRBV7-8
ASSLLAGGGTDTQY	TRBV27
ASSPDTGELF	TRBV7-3
ASSSGGPNTEAF	TRBV5-1
ASSLPRFPYSNQPQH	TRBV7-8
ASSQNDGYT	TRBV9
ASSLLGRSNQPQH	TRBV5-1
SVASGQTQY	TRBV29-1
ASSPSEDISNQPQH	TRBV18
ASNSEVTQY	TRBV5-1
SAGGGDGYT	TRBV29-1
ATLAGGFQF	TRBV10-3
ASSATRGTYEQY	TRBV2
ASSLKAAQETQY	TRBV7-9
SAGRGYEQY	TRBV20-1
ASSVKVGGVHEQF	TRBV9
ASSQSGLAGTETQY	TRBV4-1
ASSPGLAWQETQY	TRBV5-1
ASSPTSGGSSEQY	TRBV12-3/TRBV12-4
ASREGLAVTSTDTQY	TRBV2
ASSARDRGDTEAF	TRBV5-1
ASSDFERGPQETQY	TRBV10-2
ASSMAGGLADTQY	TRBV9
ASSDGPLLGRGNTEAF	TRBV2
ASSPGTSTDTQY	TRBV19
ASSLERRYEQY	TRBV5-4
ASTLGVWYEQY	TRBV12-3/TRBV12-4
ASSERGAYNEQF	TRBV6-6
ASSQALTGPDTQY	TRBV4-3
ASSDPISGLLNEQY	TRBV25-1
ASSLGARGLGEAF	TRBV7-8
ASSSGQGNTGELF	TRBV19
ASSIAASGSYNEQF	TRBV19
ASSPRRTPHPEVTGELF	TRBV5-1